This T cell receptor beta chain is from a study of shared clonotypes between healthy human individuals. About the research overall: The donors, two women and a few men, were aged 18 to 49.

Assay: immunoSEQ multiplex PCR; the TCRdb copy retains only in-frame clones and omits some. This sample has a few million clones; 85% to 95% occur once, and the top ten carry more than 0.12%. The CDR3 covers 15 residues. Deletions cut 5 bases from V and 6 bases from J, with 17 bases between. Germline CDR1 and CDR2: SEHNR and FQNEAQ (reference sequence). This chain uses TRBV7-9 with TRBJ2-1, with D tentatively TRBD1 (6 bases). Sequencing used naive CD4+ T cells sorted from blood. Indicated subset: CD45RA+ positively selected. This clonotype was sampled from a man aged 18-30 years in good health. The CDR3 DNA follows: TGTGCCAGCAGCAATCGCCGGGACACCGGCAATGAGCAGTTCTTC. Protein: CASSNRRDTGNEQFF.